The 9 T cell receptor beta chains below come from one sample, sequenced in a study of control samples from healthy donors and cancer patients. Libraries were prepared by immunoSEQ multiplex PCR; TCRdb keeps only in-frame clonotypes and omits some of them. The table has about 150,000 clones, roughly 94% seen once; the top ten hold 12% to 15%. The sequenced sample consisted of PBMCs. The receptors derive from a man in his sixties with colorectal cancer.

CDR3 sequence: CASSLDQSGDEQYF. CDR3 coding DNA: TGTGCCAGCAGCTTGGACCAGAGCGGCGACGAGCAGTACTTC. The chain carries TRBV5-5 and TRBJ2-7; TRBD2 is a possible D gene (5 bases). Germline lookup yields CDR1 SGHKS and CDR2 YYEKEE (reference sequence). There are 14 residues in the CDR3. V lost 0 bases and J 5 bases, leaving 12 bases between the germline ends.

The rearrangement links TRBV5-5 to TRBJ2-2, with D uncertain. Germline CDR1 reads SGHKS; CDR2 reads YYEKEE (reference sequence). With 0 bases removed from V and 1 base from J, the gap between germline ends came to 7 bases. The CDR3 sequence is 15 residues long. The CDR3 DNA follows: TGTGCCAGCAGCTTGGGGCAGTTGAACACCGGGGAGCTGTTTTTT. Translated: CASSLGQLNTGELFF.

This chain connects TRBV6-4 to TRBJ1-1, with 10 nucleotides matching TRBD1. Looked up from germline, CDR1 is MRHNA and CDR2 is SNTAGT. The CDR3 covers 14 residues. V shed 4 bases and J 4 bases; nucleotides not matched to a gene: 3. The CDR3 DNA sequence: TGTGCCAGCAGTGGACAGGGGGCGAGCACTGAAGCTTTCTTT. The encoded protein is CASSGQGASTEAFF.

The genes are TRBV7-2 and TRBJ2-3; possible D gene TRBD1, 6 bases. Germline loops: CDR1 SGHTA, CDR2 FQGNSA. The CDR3 runs to 14 residues. V was shortened by 5 bases and J by 6 bases, with 15 bases between the two germline ends. The CDR3 region is CASSPRWGQDTQYF. The CDR3 DNA reads TGTGCCAGCAGCCCCCGCTGGGGGCAGGATACGCAGTATTTT.

CDR3 bases: TGTGCCAGCAGCTTAAAGGCTAGAACAGATACGCAGTATTTT. Translation gives CASSLKARTDTQYF. This chain connects TRBV7-2 to TRBJ2-3; D not resolved. The CDR3 loop spans 14 amino acids. V lost 2 bases and J 3 bases, leaving 9 bases between the germline ends. The V gene's germline CDR1 is SGHTA and CDR2 FQGNSA.

This clone has only one observation. This chain links TRBV18 with TRBJ1-2; 8 bases are shared with TRBD1. V lost 6 bases and J lost 4; bases outside the gene matches: 4. The CDR3 has 13 residues. The V gene's germline CDR1 is KGHSH and CDR2 LQKENI. In DNA form, the CDR3 reads TGTGCCAGCTCCGGGACAGGAATCTATGGCTACACCTTC. It encodes CASSGTGIYGYTF.

The V gene is TRBV6-5, the J gene TRBJ1-5, with D possibly matching TRBD1 (5 bases). The CDR3 length is 13 residues. Germline values: CDR1 MNHEY, CDR2 SVGAGI. V lost 7 bases to trimming and J lost 11 bases, with 18 bases between them. In DNA, the CDR3 is TGTGCCAGCACCAACGGGGGGGAAATAACCCAGCATTTT. As protein: CASTNGGEITQHF.

J is TRBJ2-3 and V is TRBV28; D possibly corresponds to TRBD2 (5 bases). Germline CDR1 is MDHEN and CDR2 is SYDVKM. V was cut by 5 bases and J by 3 bases, with 9 bases left in between. The CDR3 has 13 amino acids. CDR3 nucleotides: TGTGCCAGCAGTGAGGGCTGGACAGATACGCAGTATTTT. It yields the protein CASSEGWTDTQYF. Based on the CDR3 plus reference TRBV28 and TRBJ2-3, the full variable domain is DVKVTQSSRYLVKRTGEKVFLECVQDMDHENMFWYRQDPGLGLRLIYFSYDVKMKEKGDIPEGYSVSREKKERFSLILESASTNQTSMYLCASSEGWTDTQYFGPGTRLTVL.

The chain employs TRBV25-1 and TRBJ2-2, with TRBD1 identical over 12 bases. Germline loops: CDR1 MGHDK, CDR2 SYGVNS. CDR3 length: 16 amino acids. After removal of 6 bases from V and 6 bases from J, the junction contained 8 bases not matched to a gene. The CDR3 sequence is CASSPLGTGGPGELFF. The CDR3 nucleotides are TGTGCCAGCAGCCCCTTGGGGACAGGGGGCCCCGGGGAGCTGTTTTTT. Full variable domain (rest looked up from reference TRBV25-1 and TRBJ2-2): EADIYQTPRYLVIGTGKKITLECSQTMGHDKMYWYQQDPGMELHLIHYSYGVNSTEKGDLSSESTVSRIRTEHFPLTLESARPSHTSQYLCASSPLGTGGPGELFFGEGSRLTVL.